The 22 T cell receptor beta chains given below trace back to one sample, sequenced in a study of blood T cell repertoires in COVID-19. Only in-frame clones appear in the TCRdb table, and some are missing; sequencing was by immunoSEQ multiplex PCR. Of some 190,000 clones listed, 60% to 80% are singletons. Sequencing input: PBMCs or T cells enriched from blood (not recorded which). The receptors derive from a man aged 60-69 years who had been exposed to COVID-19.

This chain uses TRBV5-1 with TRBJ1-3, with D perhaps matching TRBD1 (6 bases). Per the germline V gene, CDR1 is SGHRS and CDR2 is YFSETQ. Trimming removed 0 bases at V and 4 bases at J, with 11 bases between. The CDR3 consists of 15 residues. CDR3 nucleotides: TGCGCCAGCAGCTTGGGGACAGCTTTGGGAAACACCATATATTTT. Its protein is CASSLGTALGNTIYF. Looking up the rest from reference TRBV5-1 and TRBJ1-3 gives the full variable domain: KAGVTQTPRYLIKTRGQQVTLSCSPISGHRSVSWYQQTPGQGLQFLFEYFSETQRNKGNFPGRFSGRQFSNSRSEMNVSTLELGDSALYLCASSLGTALGNTIYFGEGSWLTVV.

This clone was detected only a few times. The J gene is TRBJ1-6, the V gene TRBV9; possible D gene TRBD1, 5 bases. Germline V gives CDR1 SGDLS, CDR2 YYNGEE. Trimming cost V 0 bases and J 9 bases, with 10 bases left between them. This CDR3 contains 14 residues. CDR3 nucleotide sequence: TGTGCCAGCAGCGTAGCAAGGGGAGGTTCACCCCTCCACTTT. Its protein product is CASSVARGGSPLHF.

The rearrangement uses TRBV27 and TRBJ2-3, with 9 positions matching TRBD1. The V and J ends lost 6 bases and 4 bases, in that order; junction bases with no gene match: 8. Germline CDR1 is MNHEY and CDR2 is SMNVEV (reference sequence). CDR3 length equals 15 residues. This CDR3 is CASRRDWDRADTQYF. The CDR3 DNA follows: TGTGCCAGCAGAAGAGATTGGGACAGGGCAGATACGCAGTATTTT.

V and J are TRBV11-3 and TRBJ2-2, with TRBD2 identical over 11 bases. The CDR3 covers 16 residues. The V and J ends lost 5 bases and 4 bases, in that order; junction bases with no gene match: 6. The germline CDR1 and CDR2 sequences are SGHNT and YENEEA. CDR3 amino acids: CASSAGLAVTTGELFF. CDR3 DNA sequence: TGTGCCAGCAGCGCGGGACTAGCGGTAACCACCGGGGAGCTGTTTTTT.

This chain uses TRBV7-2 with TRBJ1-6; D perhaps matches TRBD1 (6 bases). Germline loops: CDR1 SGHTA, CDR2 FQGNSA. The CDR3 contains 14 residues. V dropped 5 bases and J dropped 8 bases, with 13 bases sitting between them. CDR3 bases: TGTGCCAGCAGCCTACAGGGCTCCGATTCACCCCTCCACTTT. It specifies CASSLQGSDSPLHF.

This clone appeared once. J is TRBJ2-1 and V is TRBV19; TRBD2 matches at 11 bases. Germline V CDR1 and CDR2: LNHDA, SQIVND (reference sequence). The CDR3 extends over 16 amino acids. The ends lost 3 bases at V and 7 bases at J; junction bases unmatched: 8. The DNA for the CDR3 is TGTGCCAGTAGTATGGATAGCGGGAGGGTTGGTAATGAGCAGTTCTTC. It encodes CASSMDSGRVGNEQFF.

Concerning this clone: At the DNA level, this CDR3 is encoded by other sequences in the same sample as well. Written as DNA, the CDR3 is TGTGCCTGGAGTGGAGGCAGCAATCAGCCCCAGCATTTT. It translates to CAWSGGSNQPQHF. The chain joins TRBV30 to TRBJ1-5; D unresolved. This CDR3 has 13 residues. Trimming shortened V by 1 base and J by 1 base, and 5 bases separated the two germline ends. Germline-derived CDR1 and CDR2 are GTSNPN and SVGIG (reference sequence). Looking up the rest from reference TRBV30 and TRBJ1-5 gives the full variable domain: SQTIHQWPATLVQPVGSPLSLECTVEGTSNPNLYWYRQAAGRGLQLLFYSVGIGQISSEVPQNLSASRPQDRQFILSSKKLLLSDSGFYLCAWSGGSNQPQHFGDGTRLSIL.

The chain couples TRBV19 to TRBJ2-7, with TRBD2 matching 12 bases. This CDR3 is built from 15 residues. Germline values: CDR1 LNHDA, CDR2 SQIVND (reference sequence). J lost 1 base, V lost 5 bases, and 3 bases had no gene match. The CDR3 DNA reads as TGTGCCAGTAGTTTTCTAGCGGGAGGGTCCTACGAGCAGTACTTC. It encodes CASSFLAGGSYEQYF.

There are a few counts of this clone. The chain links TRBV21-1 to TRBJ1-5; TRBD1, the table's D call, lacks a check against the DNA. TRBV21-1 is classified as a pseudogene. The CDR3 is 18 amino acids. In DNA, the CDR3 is TGTGCCAGCAGCAGTGGTGAGGGCCCGAGACAGGGGGGTCAGCCCCAGCATTTT. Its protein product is CASSSGEGPRQGGQPQHF.

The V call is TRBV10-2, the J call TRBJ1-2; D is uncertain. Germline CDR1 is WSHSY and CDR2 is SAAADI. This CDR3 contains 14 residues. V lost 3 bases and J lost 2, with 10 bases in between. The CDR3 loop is CASSDQAGNYGYTF. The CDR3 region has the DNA TGCGCCAGCAGTGATCAAGCAGGAAACTATGGCTACACCTTC.

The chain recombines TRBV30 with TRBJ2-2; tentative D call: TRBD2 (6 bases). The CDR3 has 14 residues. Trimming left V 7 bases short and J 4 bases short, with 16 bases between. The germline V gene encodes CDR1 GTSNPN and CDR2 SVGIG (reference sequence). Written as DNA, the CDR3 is TGTGCCTCCCCGTCCGGGAGAAGCACCGGGGAGCTGTTTTTT. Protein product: CASPSGRSTGELFF.

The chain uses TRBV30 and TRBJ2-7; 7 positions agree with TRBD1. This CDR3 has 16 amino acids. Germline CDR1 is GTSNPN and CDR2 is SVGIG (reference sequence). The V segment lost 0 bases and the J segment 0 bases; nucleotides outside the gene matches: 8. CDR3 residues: CAWSVRRTGDSYEQYF. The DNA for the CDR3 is TGTGCCTGGAGTGTAAGGAGGACAGGAGACTCCTACGAGCAGTACTTC.

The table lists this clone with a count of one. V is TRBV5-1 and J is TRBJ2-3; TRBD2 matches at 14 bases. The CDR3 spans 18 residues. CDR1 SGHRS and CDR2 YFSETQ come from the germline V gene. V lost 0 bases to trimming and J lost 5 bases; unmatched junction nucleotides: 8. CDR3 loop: CASSLALGLAGGVDTQYF. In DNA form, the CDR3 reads TGCGCCAGCAGCTTGGCCCTTGGACTAGCGGGAGGTGTAGATACGCAGTATTTT.

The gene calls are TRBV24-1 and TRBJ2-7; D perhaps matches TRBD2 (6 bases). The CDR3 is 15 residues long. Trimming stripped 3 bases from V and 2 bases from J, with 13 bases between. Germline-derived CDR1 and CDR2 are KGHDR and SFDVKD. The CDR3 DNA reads TGTGCCACCAGTGATCTGCGGGACGGTACCTACGAGCAGTACTTC. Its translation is CATSDLRDGTYEQYF.

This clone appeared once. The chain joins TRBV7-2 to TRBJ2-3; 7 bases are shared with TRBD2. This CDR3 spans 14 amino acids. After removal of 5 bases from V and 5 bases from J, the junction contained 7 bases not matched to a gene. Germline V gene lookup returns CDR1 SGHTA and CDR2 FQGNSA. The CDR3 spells CASSAGLVGDTQYF. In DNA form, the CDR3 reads TGTGCCAGCAGCGCCGGACTAGTTGGAGATACGCAGTATTTT.

CDR3 DNA sequence: TGCGCCAGCAGCATTAGGGACACCAATGAAAAACTGTTTTTT. Encoded protein: CASSIRDTNEKLFF. This rearrangement joins TRBV5-1 to TRBJ1-4, with D possibly matching TRBD1 (6 bases). The CDR3 is made up of 14 amino acids. V lost 4 bases and J 5 bases, leaving 12 bases between the germline ends. Germline lookup yields CDR1 SGHRS and CDR2 YFSETQ.

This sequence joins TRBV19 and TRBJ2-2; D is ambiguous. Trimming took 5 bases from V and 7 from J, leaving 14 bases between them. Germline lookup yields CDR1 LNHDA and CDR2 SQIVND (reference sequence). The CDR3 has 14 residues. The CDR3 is CASSPSRQHGELFF. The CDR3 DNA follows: TGTGCCAGTAGTCCTTCCCGACAACACGGGGAGCTGTTTTTT.

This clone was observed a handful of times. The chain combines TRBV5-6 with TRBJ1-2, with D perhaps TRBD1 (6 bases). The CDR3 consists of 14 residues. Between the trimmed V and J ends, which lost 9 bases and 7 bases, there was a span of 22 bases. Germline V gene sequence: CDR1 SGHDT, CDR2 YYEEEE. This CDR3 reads CATKWDSGESGYTF. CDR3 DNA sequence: TGTGCCACCAAATGGGATTCAGGGGAGTCTGGCTACACCTTC.

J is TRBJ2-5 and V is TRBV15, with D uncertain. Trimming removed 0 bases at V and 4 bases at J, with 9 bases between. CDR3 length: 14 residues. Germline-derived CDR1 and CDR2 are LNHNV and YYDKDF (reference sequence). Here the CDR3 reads CATSRDRSVETQYF. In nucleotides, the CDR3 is TGTGCCACCAGCAGAGATCGAAGCGTAGAGACCCAGTACTTC.

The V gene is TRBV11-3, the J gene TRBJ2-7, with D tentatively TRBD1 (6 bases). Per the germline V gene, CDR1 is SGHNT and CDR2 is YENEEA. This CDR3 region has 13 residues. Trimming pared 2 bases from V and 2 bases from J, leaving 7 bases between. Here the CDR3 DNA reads TGTGCCAGCAGCTTAAACAGGGCCTACGAGCAGTACTTC. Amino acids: CASSLNRAYEQYF.

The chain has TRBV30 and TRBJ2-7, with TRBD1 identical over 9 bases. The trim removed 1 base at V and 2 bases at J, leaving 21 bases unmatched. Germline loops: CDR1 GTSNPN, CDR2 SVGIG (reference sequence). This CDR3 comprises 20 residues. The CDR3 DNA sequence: TGTGCCTGGAGTGACCCAACCGGGACAGGGACCGAGGGCCGAGCCTACGAGCAGTACTTC. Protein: CAWSDPTGTGTEGRAYEQYF.

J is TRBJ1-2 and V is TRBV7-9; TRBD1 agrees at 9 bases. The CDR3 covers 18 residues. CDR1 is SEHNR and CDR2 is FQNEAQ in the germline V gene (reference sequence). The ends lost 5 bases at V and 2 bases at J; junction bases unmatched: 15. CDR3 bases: TGTGCCAGCAGCCTACTCGCAGGGTGGGACAGGGCGAACTATGGCTACACCTTC. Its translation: CASSLLAGWDRANYGYTF. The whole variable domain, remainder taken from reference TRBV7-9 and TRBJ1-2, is DTGVSQNPRHKITKRGQNVTFRCDPISEHNRLYWYRQTLGQGPEFLTYFQNEAQLEKSRLLSDRFSAERPKGSFSTLEIQRTEQGDSAMYLCASSLLAGWDRANYGYTFGSGTRLTVV.